This entry lists 27 T cell receptor beta chains sequenced from one sample in a study of T cell responses to AZD1222 COVID-19 vaccine. The method was immunoSEQ multiplex PCR; TCRdb's version includes in-frame clones alone and lacks a portion of them. The sample lists about 150,000 clones, more than 75% occurring once. Sequencing used peripheral blood, obtained on day 0 of AZD1222 vaccination. The receptors stem from an adult in good health.

V is TRBV11-3 and J is TRBJ2-7, with unresolved D. V was shortened by 2 bases and J by 0 bases, with 11 bases between the two germline ends. CDR1 and CDR2 (germline): SGHNT, YENEEA. This CDR3 spans 15 amino acids. The CDR3 bases are TGTGCCAGCAGCTTAAGGACGGCCAGCTCCTACGAGCAGTACTTC. Protein: CASSLRTASSYEQYF.

This clone was detected only once. This chain uses TRBV7-6 with TRBJ2-1; 9 nucleotides align to TRBD2. The CDR3 length is 17 residues. Losses at the gene ends were 4 bases for V and 3 bases for J; bases not matched to a gene: 10. Looked up from germline, CDR1 is SGHVS and CDR2 is FNYEAQ. The DNA of the CDR3 is TGTGCCAGCAGCTCCTCAGCGGGAGGTGGATTCTACAATGAGCAGTTCTTC. It specifies CASSSSAGGGFYNEQFF.

This chain joins TRBV30 and TRBJ1-6; 10 bases agree with TRBD1. The V segment lost 3 bases and the J segment 10 bases; nucleotides outside the gene matches: 6. The CDR3 covers 14 residues. CDR1 and CDR2 (germline): GTSNPN, SVGIG (reference sequence). CDR3 nucleotide sequence: TGTGCCTGGAGCCTCGGGACAGGGGACTCACCCCTCCACTTT. It yields the protein CAWSLGTGDSPLHF.

V usage is TRBV25-1 and J usage is TRBJ1-5; the D gene is possibly TRBD1 (5 bases). Per germline, CDR1 MGHDK and CDR2 SYGVNS. Between the trimmed V and J ends, which lost 2 bases and 3 bases, there was a span of 8 bases. The CDR3 loop spans 14 amino acids. The CDR3 coding sequence is TGTGCCAGCAGTGAAAACAGGTACAATCAGCCCCAGCATTTT. Its protein is CASSENRYNQPQHF.

Notes on this clone: Other DNA sequences of this sample code for an identical CDR3. The V gene is TRBV9, the J gene TRBJ1-3, with D uncertain. The CDR3 contains 16 residues. Trimming pared 0 bases from V and 0 bases from J, leaving 10 bases between. Germline CDR1 SGDLS, CDR2 YYNGEE. The CDR3 region is CASSVVGRSSGNTIYF. The CDR3 DNA is TGTGCCAGCAGCGTAGTTGGACGGAGCTCTGGAAACACCATATATTTT. Full variable domain (missing parts from reference TRBV9 and TRBJ1-3): DSGVTQTPKHLITATGQRVTLRCSPRSGDLSVYWYQQSLDQGLQFLIQYYNGEERAKGNILERFSAQQFPDLHSELNLSSLELGDSALYFCASSVVGRSSGNTIYFGEGSWLTVV.

V is TRBV19 and J is TRBJ2-3, with D tentatively TRBD2 (6 bases). The germline CDR1 and CDR2 sequences are LNHDA and SQIVND (reference sequence). The CDR3 is 16 residues long. V gave up 3 bases and J gave up 2 bases, with 15 bases separating them. CDR3 nucleotide sequence: TGTGCCAGTAGTATCCCGACTAGGCCCACCACAGATACGCAGTATTTT. It encodes CASSIPTRPTTDTQYF.

This clone came up once. The rearrangement uses TRBV3-1 (or the pseudogene TRBV3-2) and TRBJ1-3, with unresolved D. V was trimmed by 6 bases and J by 0 bases, leaving 12 bases between them. This CDR3 is built from 15 residues. Germline CDR1 and CDR2: LGHDT and YNNKEL (reference sequence). The CDR3: CASRAGTISGNTIYF. The CDR3 nucleotides are TGTGCCAGCAGGGCGGGAACAATCTCTGGAAACACCATATATTTT.

The rearrangement joins TRBV2 to TRBJ2-7; TRBD1 or TRBD2 may be the D gene (5 bases each). The CDR3 length is 13 residues. CDR1 is SNHLY, CDR2 FYNNEI, per germline. Between the trimmed V and J ends, which lost 8 bases and 4 bases, there was a span of 15 bases. CDR3 nucleotides: TGTGCCAGCCGGGACCCCCCCTTATACGAGCAGTACTTC. It codes for CASRDPPLYEQYF.

This chain joins TRBV5-6 and TRBJ2-4; no reliable D call. The CDR3 covers 13 residues. The germline CDR1 and CDR2 sequences are SGHDT and YYEEEE. V was cut by 1 base and J by 8 bases, with 10 bases left in between. The CDR3 loop is CASSLTAADIQYF. The CDR3 DNA follows: TGTGCCAGCAGCTTGACGGCCGCAGACATTCAGTACTTC.

The chain uses TRBV19 and TRBJ2-5, with D perhaps matching TRBD2 (6 bases). V lost 6 bases and J 5 bases, leaving 19 bases between the germline ends. The germline V gene has CDR1 LNHDA and CDR2 SQIVND (reference sequence). This CDR3 comprises 15 residues. The CDR3, as DNA: TGTGCCAGTAGCCCCCTCCGGGGGACGGCGGAGACCCAGTACTTC. Translation: CASSPLRGTAETQYF.

The rearrangement joins TRBV19 to TRBJ1-2; D call uncertain. Trimming removed 3 bases at V and 4 bases at J, with 12 bases between. The germline CDR1 and CDR2 sequences are LNHDA and SQIVND (reference sequence). The CDR3 covers 14 residues. Written as DNA, the CDR3 is TGTGCCAGTAGTATGGGTTTCAGCGCCTATGGCTACACCTTC. This codes for CASSMGFSAYGYTF.

The CDR3 DNA reads as TGTGCCAGCAGCTTTGGGACCGACTACGAGCAGTACTTC. This translates into CASSFGTDYEQYF. The rearrangement links TRBV7-9 to TRBJ2-7; D is possibly TRBD1 or TRBD2 (5 bases each). Trimming took off 3 bases at V and 3 bases at J, with 9 bases between the two ends. CDR1 is SEHNR, CDR2 FQNEAQ, per germline (reference sequence). CDR3 size: 13 residues.

CDR3 in DNA: TGTGCCAGCAGCCAGCCTAGCGGGGGGGAGCAGTTCTTC. Its protein is CASSQPSGGEQFF. The rearrangement links TRBV3-1 (or the pseudogene TRBV3-2) to TRBJ2-1, with 11 bases aligning to TRBD2. The V segment lost 3 bases and the J segment 10 bases; nucleotides outside the gene matches: 2. Germline loops: CDR1 LGHDT, CDR2 YNNKEL (reference sequence). This CDR3 region has 13 residues.

This clone was detected only once. The same CDR3 is also encoded by other DNA sequences in this sample. The chain links TRBV7-2 to TRBJ2-7, with D possibly being TRBD1 (6 bases). V was clipped by 1 base and J by 0 bases, with 7 bases between them. The germline V gene has CDR1 SGHTA and CDR2 FQGNSA. The CDR3 totals 14 residues. The CDR3 loop reads CASSLGGGSYEQYF. The CDR3 DNA follows: TGTGCCAGCAGCTTAGGAGGGGGCTCCTACGAGCAGTACTTC.

The chain employs TRBV18 and TRBJ1-6; D perhaps matches TRBD1 (5 bases). The CDR3 has 14 residues. Germline assignment: CDR1 KGHSH and CDR2 LQKENI. Between the trimmed V and J ends, which lost 2 bases and 7 bases, there was a span of 9 bases. CDR3 sequence reads: CASSPDRRNSPLHF. The CDR3 region has the DNA TGTGCCAGCTCACCAGACAGAAGAAATTCACCCCTCCACTTT.

The chain employs TRBV10-3 and TRBJ2-3, with TRBD2 matching 12 bases. The V gene end was trimmed by 8 bases and the J gene end by 5 bases; junction bases not matched to a gene: 14. The germline gives CDR1 ENHRY, CDR2 SYGVKD. This CDR3 region has 17 residues. The CDR3 is CAIGEATSGRKGDTQYF. The DNA for the CDR3 is TGTGCCATCGGAGAAGCTACTAGCGGGAGGAAGGGAGATACGCAGTATTTT.

This chain connects TRBV24-1 to TRBJ2-5; D ambiguous. The CDR3 extends over 16 amino acids. The germline gives CDR1 KGHDR, CDR2 SFDVKD. Trimming removed 3 bases at V and 4 bases at J, with 17 bases between. Here the CDR3 reads CATSDPIGEMRETQYF. The CDR3 DNA sequence: TGTGCCACCAGTGATCCCATAGGAGAGATGCGAGAGACCCAGTACTTC.

This chain links TRBV6-5 with TRBJ1-2, with 8 bases lining up with TRBD1. Germline values: CDR1 MNHEY, CDR2 SVGAGI. Trimming took 6 bases from V and 4 from J; bases not matched to a gene: 10. This CDR3 region has 15 residues. The DNA for the CDR3 is TGTGCCAGCAGACGCGGGACAGGAAGTAGCTATGGCTACACCTTC. Protein: CASRRGTGSSYGYTF.

This sequence joins TRBV19 and TRBJ2-7; 7 bases agree with TRBD2. V was pared by 1 base and J by 2 bases, with 5 bases of the junction left unmatched. CDR3 length equals 15 residues. Germline V gene sequence: CDR1 LNHDA, CDR2 SQIVND (reference sequence). CDR3: CASSIGGTKTYEQYF. The DNA for the CDR3 is TGTGCCAGTAGTATAGGGGGGACTAAAACCTACGAGCAGTACTTC. The variable domain in full, completed from reference TRBV19 and TRBJ2-7, reads DGGITQSPKYLFRKEGQNVTLSCEQNLNHDAMYWYRQDPGQGLRLIYYSQIVNDFQKGDIAEGYSVSREKKESFPLTVTSAQKNPTAFYLCASSIGGTKTYEQYFGPGTRLTVT.

This clone appeared a few times. J is TRBJ1-2 and V is TRBV12-3 or TRBV12-4; D uncertain. V lost 1 base, J lost 5 bases, and 8 bases lay in between. This CDR3 comprises 13 residues. The CDR3 nucleotides read TGTGCCAGCAGTTTAGGGTCAGAGTATGGCTACACCTTC. Its translation is CASSLGSEYGYTF.

The rearrangement joins TRBV7-2 to TRBJ1-5, with TRBD1 matching over 7 bases. The CDR3 has 16 amino acids. V lost 6 bases, J lost 7 bases, and 15 bases stayed unmatched. Germline V gives CDR1 SGHTA, CDR2 FQGNSA. In DNA, the CDR3 is TGTGCCAGCAGTCGTACAGGGGAGGTGGGCGGGCAGCCCCAGCATTTT. Amino acids: CASSRTGEVGGQPQHF.

The rearrangement links TRBV12-3 or TRBV12-4 to TRBJ1-2, with D possibly being TRBD1 (5 bases). Trimming stripped 5 bases from V and 5 bases from J, with 9 bases between. The CDR3 contains 12 residues. The DNA of the CDR3 is TGTGCCAGCAGTGACGGGGCTTATGGCTACACCTTC. Its protein is CASSDGAYGYTF.

This clone was counted only a few times. The V call is TRBV11-3, the J call TRBJ2-4; D might be TRBD1 (6 bases). The germline V and J ends were trimmed by 5 bases and 1 base, with 12 bases remaining between them. Germline V gene data show CDR1 as SGHNT and CDR2 as YENEEA. There are 15 residues in the CDR3. This chain's CDR3 is CASSRSQGAKNIQYF. The DNA of the CDR3 is TGTGCCAGCAGCCGATCGCAGGGGGCCAAAAACATTCAGTACTTC. Looking up the rest from reference TRBV11-3 and TRBJ2-4 gives the full variable domain: EAGVVQSPRYKIIEKKQPVAFWCNPISGHNTLYWYLQNLGQGPELLIRYENEEAVDDSQLPKDRFSAERLKGVDSTLKIQPAELGDSAVYLCASSRSQGAKNIQYFGAGTRLSVL.

This clone was found once. V gene TRBV6-5 combines with J gene TRBJ1-2; no clear D. The germline V gene encodes CDR1 MNHEY and CDR2 SVGAGI. The V gene lost 6 bases and the J gene lost 4 bases, with 9 bases spanning the gap. This CDR3 has 12 residues. CDR3 sequence (DNA): TGTGCCAGCAGCCAAGGCTTCTATGGCTACACCTTC. Its protein product is CASSQGFYGYTF.

V is TRBV5-1 and J is TRBJ1-1; D gene unclear. The germline V and J ends were trimmed by 1 base and 1 base, with 11 bases remaining between them. This CDR3 has 15 amino acids. From germline, CDR1 is SGHRS and CDR2 YFSETQ. The CDR3, as DNA: TGCGCCAGCAGCTTGAATGGGTATGGGAACACTGAAGCTTTCTTT. Its protein product is CASSLNGYGNTEAFF.

This chain connects TRBV19 to TRBJ1-1; D gene uncertain. Germline V gives CDR1 LNHDA, CDR2 SQIVND (reference sequence). Trimming stripped 1 base from V and 10 bases from J, with 13 bases between. This CDR3 is 13 amino acids long. In nucleotides, the CDR3 is TGTGCCAGTAGTATAGCGGCGGGGATGTTAGCTTTCTTT. Translating it yields CASSIAAGMLAFF. The full variable domain, rest sourced from reference TRBV19 and TRBJ1-1, is DGGITQSPKYLFRKEGQNVTLSCEQNLNHDAMYWYRQDPGQGLRLIYYSQIVNDFQKGDIAEGYSVSREKKESFPLTVTSAQKNPTAFYLCASSIAAGMLAFFGQGTRLTVV.

The chain is built from TRBV3-1 (or the pseudogene TRBV3-2) and TRBJ2-7; D might be TRBD1 or TRBD2, each matching 5 bases. Germline-derived CDR1 and CDR2 are LGHDT and YNNKEL (reference sequence). Between the trimmed V and J ends, which lost 1 base and 0 bases, there was a span of 19 bases. The CDR3 sequence is 18 residues long. CDR3 sequence: CASSQGGFMGRGSYEQYF. The DNA of the CDR3 is TGTGCCAGCAGCCAAGGGGGGTTCATGGGACGGGGCTCCTACGAGCAGTACTTC.